Below, 29 T cell receptor beta chains from the same sample are listed, as sequenced in a study of Graves' ophthalmopathy and Graves' hyperthyroidism. Amplification of TCR beta CDR3 regions used RNA transcripts. In the first round, RT-PCR was carried out with HTBI primers, and a multiplex PCR formed the second round. TCRdb used MiXCR to reprocess the multiplex PCR reads, holding one entry per CDR3 protein. Here the sample spans a few hundred thousand distinct CDR3 sequences, about 21% being singletons. Material: peripheral blood. These receptors were taken from a woman between 18 and 30 years old with stable Graves' hyperthyroidism.

This clonotype occurred many times. The rearrangement uses TRBV7-2 and TRBJ2-5; tentatively, D is TRBD1 (6 bases). Trimming removed 7 bases at V and 3 bases at J, with 12 bases between. CDR3 size: 13 residues. Germline loops: CDR1 SGHTA, CDR2 FQGNSA. The CDR3 sequence: CASTVRGKETQYF. The CDR3 nucleotides are TGTGCCAGCACCGTAAGGGGGAAAGAGACCCAGTACTTC.

This clonotype was counted many times. The chain is built from TRBV7-2 and TRBJ2-5; no reliable D call. Trimming shortened V by 0 bases and J by 5 bases, and 10 bases separated the two germline ends. The CDR3 sequence is 14 residues long. CDR1 and CDR2 (germline): SGHTA, FQGNSA. As DNA, the CDR3 is TGTGCCAGCAGCTTAGCTTTTGTGGAGGAGACCCAGTACTTC. Translated: CASSLAFVEETQYF.

This clonotype was seen repeatedly, ten times or more. The chain employs TRBV6-1 and TRBJ1-1; D remains unclear. Germline V gene lookup returns CDR1 MNHNS and CDR2 SASEGT. CDR3 length: 11 amino acids. Trimming cost V 5 bases and J 2 bases, with 3 bases left between them. CDR3 nucleotide sequence: TGTGCCAGCAGTAAAAACACTGAAGCTTTCTTT. It encodes CASSKNTEAFF.

This clonotype appeared many times. V usage is TRBV28 and J usage is TRBJ1-2, with D hard to call. Trimming left V 1 base short and J 7 bases short, with 13 bases between. The CDR3 contains 14 residues. Germline V gives CDR1 MDHEN, CDR2 SYDVKM. Here the CDR3 DNA reads TGTGCCAGCAGTTTATCAGCAGGACCGATTGGCTACACCTTC. Protein product: CASSLSAGPIGYTF.

This clonotype has at least ten counts. The chain is built from TRBV28 and TRBJ1-2, with unresolved D. Looked up from germline, CDR1 is MDHEN and CDR2 is SYDVKM. This CDR3 comprises 16 residues. V shed 1 base and J shed 2 bases, with 14 bases lying between them. The DNA of the CDR3 is TGTGCCAGCAGTTTATTTTCCCTGAAGAGAAACTATGGCTACACCTTC. Translating gives CASSLFSLKRNYGYTF.

The chain joins TRBV6-1 to TRBJ2-5; D may be TRBD2 (5 bases). Per the germline V gene, CDR1 is MNHNS and CDR2 is SASEGT. Trimming pared 5 bases from V and 5 bases from J, leaving 15 bases between. The CDR3 consists of 14 residues. CDR3 protein: CASSLTGVGETQYF. CDR3 coding DNA: TGTGCCAGCAGTCTTACCGGGGTGGGGGAGACCCAGTACTTC.

This clonotype was detected ten times or more. The chain employs TRBV6-5 and TRBJ2-2; perhaps TRBD1 as D (6 bases). V was clipped by 0 bases and J by 0 bases, with 8 bases between them. The CDR3 extends over 16 amino acids. Germline CDR1 reads MNHEY; CDR2 reads SVGAGI. The CDR3, as DNA: TGTGCCAGCAGTTACTCGACAGGAACGAACACCGGGGAGCTGTTTTTT. It translates to CASSYSTGTNTGELFF.

This clonotype was observed many times. This sequence joins TRBV2 and TRBJ2-5; perhaps TRBD2 as D (5 bases). The CDR3 sequence is 12 residues long. The germline V gene encodes CDR1 SNHLY and CDR2 FYNNEI. Trimming left V 6 bases short and J 5 bases short, with 10 bases between. DNA of the CDR3: TGTGCCAGCAGCATTCTAGCCGAGACCCAGTACTTC. This translates into CASSILAETQYF.

This clonotype was detected only a few times. The gene calls are TRBV30 and TRBJ1-1; 12 bases fit TRBD1. The length of the CDR3 is 16 residues. The germline V gene has CDR1 GTSNPN and CDR2 SVGIG (reference sequence). Losses at the gene ends were 5 bases for V and 4 bases for J; bases not matched to a gene: 11. The CDR3 coding sequence is TGTGCCTGGCGAATCCGGGACAGGGGGCTGGGCACTGAAGCTTTCTTT. This gives the protein CAWRIRDRGLGTEAFF.

A word on this clonotype: Lacking the conserved final phenylalanine or tryptophan, this CDR3 likely reflects a read error. The rearrangement joins TRBV7-2 to TRBJ1-1; 7 positions agree with TRBD1. The CDR3 extends over 14 amino acids. The germline V gene encodes CDR1 SGHTA and CDR2 FQGNSA. Trimming took 3 bases from V and 5 from J; bases not matched to a gene: 6. The CDR3 DNA reads as TGTGCCAGCAGCTTTGGTTCCAGGGGGACTGAAGCTTTCTAT. Encoded protein: CASSFGSRGTEAFY.

This clonotype was seen many times. The gene calls are TRBV5-1 and TRBJ1-1; D is uncertain. CDR1 SGHRS and CDR2 YFSETQ come from the germline V gene. CDR3 length equals 13 residues. V lost 8 bases to trimming and J lost 2 bases, with 13 bases between them. This CDR3 reads CASKPGENTEAFF. The CDR3 DNA follows: TGCGCCAGTAAACCGGGAGAAAACACTGAAGCTTTCTTT.

On this clonotype: Given a much more abundant clone one base away, this may be a read error. The chain couples TRBV12-3 or TRBV12-4 to TRBJ1-2; D remains unclear. The CDR3 loop spans 13 amino acids. The CDR3 reads CACSFQTNYGYTF. The CDR3 DNA reads as TGTGCCTGCAGTTTCCAAACTAACTATGGCTACACCTTC.

This clonotype has ten or more counts. In DNA, the CDR3 is TGTGCCAGCAGCGCTGAGGTCCCCGGGGAGCTGTTTTTT. Residues: CASSAEVPGELFF. The rearrangement links TRBV11-2 to TRBJ2-2, with D unresolved. V was shortened by 5 bases and J by 6 bases, with 10 bases between the two germline ends. CDR1 is SGHAT, CDR2 FQNNGV, per germline. This CDR3 has 13 residues.

This clonotype was picked up many times. The gene calls are TRBV4-1 and TRBJ2-2; 9 bases match TRBD1. V lost 2 bases, J lost 1 base, and 2 bases stayed unmatched. The germline V gene has CDR1 MGHRA and CDR2 YSYEKL. This CDR3 comprises 16 residues. The CDR3 protein is CASSQRDRVNTGELFF. DNA of the CDR3: TGCGCCAGCAGCCAACGGGACAGGGTGAACACCGGGGAGCTGTTTTTT.

In its sample, this clonotype was seen a few times. The CDR3 here is CASSSVAGLSYEQYF. The CDR3 DNA follows: TGCGCCAGCAGCTCCGTAGCGGGGCTCTCCTACGAGCAGTACTTC. The chain joins TRBV5-1 to TRBJ2-7; TRBD2 matches at 8 bases. V gave up 3 bases and J gave up 0 bases; unmatched junction bases: 5. The length of the CDR3 is 15 residues. Germline V gene data show CDR1 as SGHRS and CDR2 as YFSETQ.

Only a few counts were recorded for this clonotype. The chain uses TRBV5-1 and TRBJ2-2, with D unresolved. The CDR3 totals 16 residues. CDR1 is SGHRS and CDR2 is YFSETQ in the germline V gene. CDR3: CDGSLKSIGNTGELFF. Here the CDR3 DNA reads TGCGACGGCAGCTTAAAATCGATCGGGAACACCGGGGAGCTGTTTTTT. The full variable domain, its missing parts supplied by reference TRBV5-1 and TRBJ2-2, is KAGVTQTPRYLIKTRGQQVTLSCSPISGHRSVSWYQQTPGQGLQFLFEYFSETQRNKGNFPGRFSGRQFSNSRSEMNVSTLELGDSALYLCDGSLKSIGNTGELFFGEGSRLTVL.

The genes are TRBV7-3 and TRBJ2-1; no firm D call. V lost 0 bases and J lost 8, with 11 bases in between. The germline gives CDR1 SGHTA, CDR2 FQGTGA. This CDR3 has 14 residues. CDR3 region: CASSLTDVGYEQFF. In nucleotides, the CDR3 is TGTGCCAGCAGCTTAACAGACGTGGGATATGAGCAGTTCTTC.

This clonotype was seen many times. A read error may be the cause here, since a much bigger clone is one base away. V usage is TRBV6-5 and J usage is TRBJ2-5; D unclear. Germline V gene lookup returns CDR1 MNHEY and CDR2 SVGAGI. The CDR3 runs 14 residues. The CDR3 bases are TGTGCCAGCAGTTCGCGGCAGCTCCAAGAGACCAAGTACTTC. The encoded protein is CASSSRQLQETKYF.

V gene TRBV6-1 combines with J gene TRBJ2-2; D call uncertain. The germline gives CDR1 MNHNS, CDR2 SASEGT. The V end was cut by 9 bases, the J end by 6 bases, with 11 bases between. The CDR3 sequence is 12 residues long. Here the CDR3 reads CASRNGAGELFF. DNA for the CDR3: TGTGCCAGTCGGAATGGGGCCGGGGAGCTGTTTTTT.

This clonotype was seen many times. This chain uses TRBV10-3 with TRBJ2-5; tentatively, D is TRBD1 (5 bases). The germline V gene has CDR1 ENHRY and CDR2 SYGVKD. This CDR3 is 13 amino acids long. Trimming pared 6 bases from V and 6 bases from J, leaving 14 bases between. In DNA, the CDR3 is TGTGCCATCAGAGCAGCAGGGTCTCAGACCCAGTACTTC. Protein sequence: CAIRAAGSQTQYF.

This chain uses TRBV6-5 with TRBJ2-2, with unresolved D. The CDR3 covers 16 residues. The germline V gene encodes CDR1 MNHEY and CDR2 SVGAGI. Between the trimmed V and J ends, which lost 0 bases and 2 bases, there was a span of 10 bases. The CDR3 region has the DNA TGTGCCAGCAGTTACTCGGGCAGCCCCAACACCGGGGAGCTGTTTTTT. The encoded protein is CASSYSGSPNTGELFF.

This clonotype was counted only a few times. This chain connects TRBV12-3 or TRBV12-4 to TRBJ1-2; 7 bases align to TRBD1. The CDR3 consists of 14 residues. With V trimmed by 6 bases and J by 6 bases, 10 bases remained unmatched. CDR3 in amino acids: CASSRRGTEDGYTF. In DNA form, the CDR3 reads TGTGCCAGCAGCAGACGTGGGACAGAGGATGGCTACACCTTC.

The V call is TRBV6-2 or TRBV6-3, the J call TRBJ2-7, with TRBD2 as a possible D gene (6 bases). The V end lost 4 bases, the J end lost 2 bases, and 9 bases lay between the germline ends. CDR3 length equals 13 residues. Germline CDR1 and CDR2: MNHEY and SVGEGT. The CDR3, as DNA: TGTGCCAGCAGTTGGGACTTTCCCTACGAGCAGTACTTC. Translation gives CASSWDFPYEQYF.

This clonotype occurred many times. The rearrangement uses TRBV28 and TRBJ2-7; TRBD1 is a possible D gene (5 bases). CDR3 length equals 14 residues. V shed 7 bases and J shed 3 bases, with 16 bases lying between them. In germline, CDR1 is MDHEN, CDR2 SYDVKM. The CDR3 DNA is TGTGCCAGCACCGGAGTGAAGGGGATCTACGAGCAGTACTTC. It yields the protein CASTGVKGIYEQYF.

At least ten counts were recorded for this clonotype. The genes are TRBV3-1 and TRBJ2-5; 8 positions agree with TRBD2. Looked up from germline, CDR1 is LGHDT and CDR2 is YNNKEL (reference sequence). V shed 2 bases, J shed 2 bases, and the junction held 1 base outside the gene matches. The CDR3 consists of 14 residues. For the CDR3, the DNA is TGTGCCAGCAGCCAACAGCGGGAGCAAGAGACCCAGTACTTC. It is translated as CASSQQREQETQYF.

The rearrangement uses TRBV2 and TRBJ1-5; D remains ambiguous. Germline loops: CDR1 SNHLY, CDR2 FYNNEI. The CDR3 totals 15 residues. Trimming removed 0 bases at V and 7 bases at J, with 13 bases between. DNA of the CDR3: TGTGCCAGCAGTGAAGCGTGGAGGGAGGAACAGCCCCAGCATTTT. Residues: CASSEAWREEQPQHF. The entire variable domain, with the rest obtained from reference TRBV2 and TRBJ1-5, is as follows: EPEVTQTPSHQVTQMGQEVILRCVPISNHLYFYWYRQILGQKVEFLVSFYNNEISEKSEIFDDQFSVERPDGSNFTLKIRSTKLEDSAMYFCASSEAWREEQPQHFGDGTRLSIL.

The rearrangement links TRBV20-1 to TRBJ1-2; D might be TRBD1 (5 bases). V was trimmed by 0 bases and J by 4 bases, leaving 12 bases between them. Germline loops: CDR1 DFQATT, CDR2 SNEGSKA (reference sequence). This CDR3 contains 14 residues. CDR3 sequence reads: CSARDHRGTYGYTF. CDR3 in DNA: TGCAGTGCTAGAGATCATAGAGGGACCTATGGCTACACCTTC.

The rearrangement uses TRBV6-5 and TRBJ1-1; D is uncertain. The V and J ends lost 4 bases and 0 bases respectively, with 9 bases between them. The CDR3 is made up of 14 amino acids. The germline V gene has CDR1 MNHEY and CDR2 SVGAGI. Written as DNA, the CDR3 is TGTGCCAGCAGTTCGGGGTCGGTGAACACTGAAGCTTTCTTT. This encodes CASSSGSVNTEAFF.

This clonotype was seen at least ten times. The CDR3 spells CSASLTSGRPETQYF. The CDR3 DNA follows: TGCAGTGCTAGCCTGACTAGCGGGAGGCCCGAGACCCAGTACTTC. This chain uses TRBV20-1 with TRBJ2-5, with TRBD2 matching 13 bases. Germline CDR1 DFQATT, CDR2 SNEGSKA (reference sequence). J gave up 5 bases and V 3 bases, and 6 bases lay outside the gene matches. The CDR3 spans 15 residues.